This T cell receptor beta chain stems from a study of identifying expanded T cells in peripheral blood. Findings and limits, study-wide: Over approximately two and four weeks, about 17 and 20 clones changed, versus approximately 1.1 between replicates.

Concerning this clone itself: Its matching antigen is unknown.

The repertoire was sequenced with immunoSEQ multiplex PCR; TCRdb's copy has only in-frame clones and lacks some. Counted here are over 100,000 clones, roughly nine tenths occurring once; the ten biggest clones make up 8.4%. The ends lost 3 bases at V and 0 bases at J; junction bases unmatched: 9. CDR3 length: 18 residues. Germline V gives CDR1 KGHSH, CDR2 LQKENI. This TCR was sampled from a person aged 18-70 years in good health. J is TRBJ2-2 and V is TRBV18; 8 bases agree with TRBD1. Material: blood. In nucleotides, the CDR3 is TGTGCCAGCTCACCTGTGGACAGGGCCCTTACGAACACCGGGGAGCTGTTTTTT. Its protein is CASSPVDRALTNTGELFF. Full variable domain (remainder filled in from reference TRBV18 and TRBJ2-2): NAGVMQNPRHLVRRRGQEARLRCSPMKGHSHVYWYRQLPEEGLKFMVYLQKENIIDESGMPKERFSAEFPKEGPSILRIQQVVRGDSAAYFCASSPVDRALTNTGELFFGEGSRLTVL.